This T cell receptor beta chain was documented in a study of OX40 agonist ivuxolimab in advanced cancers. With respect to the entire study: Ivuxolimab was an agonistic, fully human IgG2 monoclonal antibody directed against OX40 (CD134), a costimulatory receptor. Intravenous ivuxolimab was administered to patients every 2 weeks at six dose levels: 0.01, 0.1, 0.3, 1.5, 3 and 10 mg/kg. Of the roughly 52 dose-escalation patients, hepatocellular carcinoma was present in 19, melanoma in roughly 15, renal cell carcinoma in 9 and head and neck cancer in 9. In the dose-escalation cohort, 75% to 85% of patients were male, and the mean age was roughly 56 years with a range of roughly 23 to 90. Patients were allowed to have had prior anti-PD-1, anti-PD-L1 or anti-CTLA-4 therapy, and approximately 37% of the dose-escalation patients had been treated with checkpoint inhibitors. Partial responses occurred in three dose-escalation patients: two with cutaneous melanoma and one with hepatocellular carcinoma. The point of sequencing TCRbeta in the periphery was to test whether ivuxolimab changed TCR sequence diversity and drove clonal T-cell expansion. The paper describes the monotherapy dose-escalation part (N of about 47 patients) of the phase I trial of ivuxolimab.

Note on this clone: What this receptor recognizes is not known. No much larger clone exists at a distance of one base, and base qualities are not known.

From the cysteine through the phenylalanine, the CDR3 covers 19 amino acids. CDR3 DNA only is kept here, 57 bases in frame from base 1. The junction shows trimming of 0 bases on V and 0 bases on J, plus 18 bases between the germline ends. Looking up the germline V gene (reference sequence) yields CDR1 SGHNT and CDR2 YYREEE. Genomic DNA was extracted from sorted cells for sequencing of the TCRbeta CDR3 region. The immunoSEQ Assay was used to sequence the TCRbeta CDR3 regions. TCRdb stores this immuneACCESS table with in-frame sequences only. Part of the clones is absent; in the studies checked, under half of the shortfall reflects unresolved V genes, and no reason is known for the rest. This sample is represented by tens of thousands of clones; around 94% of them were singletons. The top ten clonotypes cover about 15% of the sample. The trial excluded patients who had a history of autoimmune disease or who were on systemic immunosuppression. In every dose cohort, peripheral blood was drawn for TCR sequencing at baseline, cycle 4 day 1, and cycle 7 day 1. Samples were obtained from an open-label, multicenter, first-in-human phase I dose-escalation trial of ivuxolimab. Adults with locally advanced or metastatic melanoma, renal cell carcinoma, hepatocellular carcinoma or head and neck squamous cell carcinoma were enrolled in the trial. Before TCR sequencing, CD4+ and CD8+ T cells were separately sorted from peripheral blood.

Summary of the overall study and its limitations: At doses of 0.1 to 3.0 mg/kg, clonal expansion of both CD4+ and CD8+ blood T cells was observed from baseline to week 6. After ivuxolimab, CD8+ T cells had more expanded clones than CD4+ T cells on average. Low levels of normalized T-cell clonal expansion were also shown by some nonresponding patients. In the 0.1-3.0 mg/kg groups, partial responders had among the lowest normalized peripheral clonal expansion, particularly in CD8+ T cells. Which antigens the clonally expanded peripheral T cells were specific for was not determined.

In this chain, TRBV5-4 is recombined with TRBJ2-2; the D gene assignment is ambiguous. The receptor's source is an adult with an advanced solid tumor such as melanoma, head and neck, liver or kidney cancer. Sample: CD4+ or CD8+ T cells sorted from blood, taken in a trial of the OX40 agonist ivuxolimab. The CDR3 region: CASSLVEVRSFANTGELFF. The bases read TGTGCCAGCAGCTTGGTAGAGGTGAGGTCCTTTGCGAACACCGGGGAGCTGTTTTTT.